The 26 T cell receptor beta chains below come from one sample, sequenced in a study of technical replicates of blood from several donors. Generated by immunoSEQ multiplex PCR, the TCRdb table keeps only in-frame clones and is missing some. The data show 76,000 or so clones, over 75% seen once. Sequenced sample: T cells isolated from PBMCs. The receptors come from a human donor in good health.

This clone came up a few times. The gene calls are TRBV12-5 and TRBJ1-1; D remains unclear. Germline values: CDR1 LGHNT, CDR2 FRNRAP. The CDR3 runs 15 residues. Trimming removed 0 bases from V and 8 bases from J, with 16 bases in between. Here the CDR3 DNA reads TGTGCTAGTGGTTTGGTAGTGTCAAGAGAATGGGAAGCTTTCTTT. Translated: CASGLVVSREWEAFF.

This chain links TRBV2 with TRBJ1-5; D not certain. The V and J ends lost 3 bases and 0 bases respectively, with 12 bases between them. Per the germline V gene, CDR1 is SNHLY and CDR2 is FYNNEI. This CDR3 has 16 amino acids. The CDR3 DNA sequence: TGTGCCAGCAGTGATGGTCGGGGTTATAGCAATCAGCCCCAGCATTTT. Residues: CASSDGRGYSNQPQHF.

The rearrangement links TRBV7-9 to TRBJ1-4; no definite D call. This CDR3 is built from 15 residues. Trimming pared 1 base from V and 6 bases from J, leaving 12 bases between. Germline V gene sequence: CDR1 SEHNR, CDR2 FQNEAQ (reference sequence). The CDR3 protein is CASSLEGREYEKLFF. CDR3 nucleotides: TGTGCCAGCAGCTTAGAAGGGCGGGAGTATGAAAAACTGTTTTTT.

The rearrangement links TRBV27 to TRBJ2-3; 7 nucleotides agree with TRBD2. The CDR3 extends over 15 amino acids. The V gene's germline CDR1 is MNHEY and CDR2 SMNVEV (reference sequence). J was trimmed by 3 bases and V by 3 bases; bases with no gene match: 6. CDR3 sequence reads: CASSLATSITDTQYF. The CDR3 DNA sequence: TGTGCCAGCAGTTTGGCGACTAGCATAACAGATACGCAGTATTTT.

This chain joins TRBV7-5 and TRBJ2-1; TRBD2 is taken as the D call from the table, unchecked against the DNA. TRBV7-5 is an annotated pseudogene. The CDR3 covers 15 residues. CDR3: CVRKERTCAFNEQFF. The CDR3 nucleotides read TGTGTCAGGAAGGAGAGGACTTGTGCATTCAATGAGCAGTTCTTC.

This clone was seen just once. This chain connects TRBV6-5 to TRBJ1-5, with 7 nucleotides matching TRBD1. This CDR3 has 14 residues. J lost 5 bases, V lost 10 bases, and 11 bases had no gene match. The germline gives CDR1 MNHEY, CDR2 SVGAGI. CDR3 in DNA: TGTGCCACCCGGACGACAGGGCGGGATCAGCCCCAGCATTTT. It encodes CATRTTGRDQPQHF.

V and J are TRBV27 and TRBJ1-2, with 10 bases matching TRBD1. This CDR3 is built from 13 residues. The V gene's germline CDR1 is MNHEY and CDR2 SMNVEV (reference sequence). Trimming at V came to 3 bases and at J to 8 bases, leaving 3 bases not matched to a gene. DNA of the CDR3: TGTGCCAGCAGTTTGGGGACAGGGGACGGCTACACCTTC. The encoded protein is CASSLGTGDGYTF.

This clone showed up just once. The chain carries TRBV14 and TRBJ2-7, with TRBD1 as a possible D gene (5 bases). V gave up 1 base and J gave up 3 bases, with 10 bases separating them. This CDR3 is 14 amino acids long. The germline gives CDR1 SGHDN, CDR2 FVKESK. CDR3 region: CASSQVGQSYEQYF. DNA for the CDR3: TGTGCCAGCAGCCAAGTAGGACAAAGCTACGAGCAGTACTTC.

This rearrangement joins TRBV5-6 to TRBJ1-1; D may be TRBD1 (5 bases). The V end was cut by 5 bases, the J end by 4 bases, with 12 bases between. The length of the CDR3 is 13 residues. Germline lookup yields CDR1 SGHDT and CDR2 YYEEEE. In DNA, the CDR3 is TGTGCCAGCAGACCGTGGGGGGGCACTGAAGCTTTCTTT. It is translated as CASRPWGGTEAFF.

CDR3 protein: CASSGQLKETQYF. In DNA form, the CDR3 reads TGCGCCAGCAGTGGACAGCTAAAGGAGACCCAGTACTTC. The V call is TRBV10-1, the J call TRBJ2-5; D possibly corresponds to TRBD1 (5 bases). Trimming took off 4 bases at V and 5 bases at J, with 11 bases between the two ends. Germline CDR1 is WNHNN and CDR2 is SYGVQD (reference sequence). The CDR3 is made up of 13 amino acids.

This CDR3 reads CASSLDGKTYEQYF. CDR3 in DNA: TGCGCCAGCAGCTTGGACGGGAAGACCTACGAGCAGTACTTC. The chain joins TRBV5-1 to TRBJ2-7, with D perhaps matching TRBD2 (5 bases). Trimming cost V 0 bases and J 2 bases, with 9 bases left between them. CDR1 and CDR2 (germline): SGHRS, YFSETQ. CDR3 length: 14 amino acids.

This clone was seen once. The J gene is TRBJ2-1, the V gene TRBV2, with 7 nucleotides matching TRBD1. Germline CDR1 and CDR2: SNHLY and FYNNEI. With V trimmed by 6 bases and J by 6 bases, 11 bases remained unmatched. This CDR3 comprises 15 residues. CDR3: CASRPQGVSGNEQFF. In nucleotides, the CDR3 is TGTGCCAGCAGGCCCCAGGGGGTATCGGGCAATGAGCAGTTCTTC.

This clone was detected a few times. V gene TRBV4-1 combines with J gene TRBJ1-6, with 9 bases aligning to TRBD1. From germline, CDR1 is MGHRA and CDR2 YSYEKL. CDR3 length: 16 residues. Germline trimming cut 4 bases from V and 6 bases from J; bases unmatched to any gene: 7. CDR3 protein: CASSLGTGLGNSPLHF. CDR3 coding DNA: TGCGCCAGCAGCCTCGGGACAGGGTTAGGTAATTCACCCCTCCACTTT.

This clone was counted once. The rearrangement uses TRBV7-8 and TRBJ2-3, with 9 bases lining up with TRBD2. The trim removed 5 bases at V and 4 bases at J, leaving 16 bases unmatched. The CDR3 sequence is 18 residues long. Germline V lookup: CDR1 SGHVS, CDR2 FQNEAQ. The CDR3 sequence is CASSREVAGGFFPDTQYF. CDR3 in DNA: TGTGCCAGCAGCCGAGAGGTGGCGGGAGGGTTTTTCCCAGATACGCAGTATTTT.

The chain has TRBV7-9 and TRBJ1-5; possible D gene TRBD1, 5 bases. The CDR3 contains 17 residues. The V gene lost 2 bases and the J gene lost 4 bases, with 18 bases spanning the gap. Germline CDR1 reads SEHNR; CDR2 reads FQNEAQ (reference sequence). The CDR3 DNA follows: TGTGCCAGCAGCTTATTCAAGGGGCGGAAGGCGAATCAGCCCCAGCATTTT. Protein product: CASSLFKGRKANQPQHF.

The CDR3 DNA follows: TGTGCCAGCATCCGGGGCACTGAAGCTTTCTTT. Its translation: CASIRGTEAFF. This chain uses TRBV11-2 with TRBJ1-1; D gene uncertain. CDR3 length equals 11 residues. The germline V and J ends were trimmed by 7 bases and 4 bases, with 7 bases remaining between them. Per germline, CDR1 SGHAT and CDR2 FQNNGV.

This rearrangement joins TRBV6-5 to TRBJ2-7; no definite D call. Germline V gives CDR1 MNHEY, CDR2 SVGAGI. This CDR3 comprises 11 residues. The V end lost 4 bases, the J end lost 2 bases, and 3 bases lay between the germline ends. The CDR3 here is CASSSAYEQYF. CDR3 nucleotides: TGTGCCAGCAGTTCTGCCTACGAGCAGTACTTC.

The CDR3 is CASSLSGGSTDTQYF. In nucleotides, the CDR3 is TGCGCCAGCAGCCTGAGCGGGGGGAGCACAGATACGCAGTATTTT. V usage is TRBV4-1 and J usage is TRBJ2-3; TRBD2 agrees at 9 bases. Germline values: CDR1 MGHRA, CDR2 YSYEKL. The CDR3 runs to 15 residues. With 4 bases clipped from V and 0 bases from J, the junction kept 2 bases outside the gene matches.

The chain carries TRBV5-6 and TRBJ2-3; D perhaps matches TRBD1 (6 bases). V lost 2 bases and J lost 3, with 10 bases in between. Germline CDR1 and CDR2: SGHDT and YYEEEE. The CDR3 is 14 amino acids. The DNA for the CDR3 is TGTGCCAGCAGCTTTGGCAGGGGAACAGATACGCAGTATTTT. Amino acids: CASSFGRGTDTQYF.

This chain connects TRBV2 to TRBJ1-1, with TRBD1 matching over 7 bases. The CDR3 is 12 residues long. J lost 9 bases, V lost 7 bases, and 8 bases had no gene match. The germline gives CDR1 SNHLY, CDR2 FYNNEI. The DNA of the CDR3 is TGTGCCAGCACCCGGGGACAGCTACAAGCTTTCTTT. Amino acids: CASTRGQLQAFF.

As DNA, the CDR3 is TGCAGCGCCCATCAGGGGGGTCAGGAGCAGTTCTTC. It codes for CSAHQGGQEQFF. The chain is built from TRBV29-1 and TRBJ2-1; tentative D call: TRBD1 (7 bases). The CDR3 length is 12 residues. The V end was cut by 7 bases, the J end by 10 bases, with 17 bases between. From germline, CDR1 is SQVTM and CDR2 ANQGSEA.

The gene calls are TRBV7-8 and TRBJ1-5, with unresolved D. CDR1 and CDR2 from the germline V gene are SGHVS and FQNEAQ. The CDR3 is 13 amino acids. V was shortened by 1 base and J by 4 bases, with 5 bases between the two germline ends. The CDR3 region has the DNA TGTGCCAGCAGCTTAGGACTGAATCAGCCCCAGCATTTT. Translation: CASSLGLNQPQHF.

This chain uses TRBV6-6 with TRBJ1-2; 11 positions match TRBD1. The CDR3 is 16 residues long. The V gene's germline CDR1 is MNHNY and CDR2 SVGAGI (reference sequence). The ends lost 6 bases at V and 8 bases at J; junction bases unmatched: 14. CDR3 sequence: CASSSGTGGPPGGYTF. Written as DNA, the CDR3 is TGTGCCAGCAGCTCCGGGACAGGGGGTCCCCCGGGCGGCTACACCTTC.

This chain uses TRBV4-1 with TRBJ2-1; D perhaps matches TRBD2 (6 bases). This CDR3 is 15 amino acids long. The V and J ends lost 4 bases and 2 bases respectively, with 12 bases between them. CDR1 and CDR2 (germline): MGHRA, YSYEKL. As DNA, the CDR3 is TGCGCCAGCAGCCCACTAGCCGGGCCCTACAATGAGCAGTTCTTC. This sequence encodes CASSPLAGPYNEQFF.

The V call is TRBV9, the J call TRBJ1-2; tentatively, D is TRBD1 (6 bases). With 3 bases removed from V and 3 bases from J, the gap between germline ends came to 9 bases. The germline V gene has CDR1 SGDLS and CDR2 YYNGEE. The CDR3 is made up of 13 amino acids. The CDR3 loop reads CASSATGYYGYTF. In DNA, the CDR3 is TGTGCCAGCAGCGCAACAGGGTACTATGGCTACACCTTC. Filled out from reference TRBV9 and TRBJ1-2, the complete variable domain reads DSGVTQTPKHLITATGQRVTLRCSPRSGDLSVYWYQQSLDQGLQFLIQYYNGEERAKGNILERFSAQQFPDLHSELNLSSLELGDSALYFCASSATGYYGYTFGSGTRLTVV.

The chain links TRBV27 to TRBJ2-2, with D possibly TRBD1 on 5 matching bases. This CDR3 region has 15 residues. Germline-derived CDR1 and CDR2 are MNHEY and SMNVEV (reference sequence). Trimming cost V 3 bases and J 4 bases, with 12 bases left between them. DNA for the CDR3: TGTGCCAGCAGTTTTTGGGGCAGAACCACCGGGGAGCTGTTTTTT. Translation: CASSFWGRTTGELFF.